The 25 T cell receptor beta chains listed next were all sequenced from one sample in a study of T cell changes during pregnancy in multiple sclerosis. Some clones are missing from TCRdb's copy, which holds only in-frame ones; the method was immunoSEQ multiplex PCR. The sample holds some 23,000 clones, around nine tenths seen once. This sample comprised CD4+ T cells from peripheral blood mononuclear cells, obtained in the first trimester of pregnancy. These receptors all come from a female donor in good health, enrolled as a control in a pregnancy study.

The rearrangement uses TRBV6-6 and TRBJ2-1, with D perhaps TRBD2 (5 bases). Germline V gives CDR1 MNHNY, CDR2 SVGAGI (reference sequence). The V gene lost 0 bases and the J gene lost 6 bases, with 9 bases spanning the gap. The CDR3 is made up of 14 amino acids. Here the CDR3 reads CASSYSASGNEQFF. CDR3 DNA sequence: TGTGCCAGCAGTTACTCGGCCAGCGGCAATGAGCAGTTCTTC.

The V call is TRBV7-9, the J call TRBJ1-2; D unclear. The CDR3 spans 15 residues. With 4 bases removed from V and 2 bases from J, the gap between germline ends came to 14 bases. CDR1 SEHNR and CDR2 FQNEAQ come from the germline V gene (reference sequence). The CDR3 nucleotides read TGTGCCAGCAGCTCCTTCGCGGGCGGAAACTATGGCTACACCTTC. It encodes CASSSFAGGNYGYTF.

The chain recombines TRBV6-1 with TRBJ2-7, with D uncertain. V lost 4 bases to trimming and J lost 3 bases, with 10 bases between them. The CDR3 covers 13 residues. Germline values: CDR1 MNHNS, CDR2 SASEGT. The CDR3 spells CASSAKLIYEQYF. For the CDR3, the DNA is TGTGCCAGCAGTGCGAAACTGATCTACGAGCAGTACTTC.

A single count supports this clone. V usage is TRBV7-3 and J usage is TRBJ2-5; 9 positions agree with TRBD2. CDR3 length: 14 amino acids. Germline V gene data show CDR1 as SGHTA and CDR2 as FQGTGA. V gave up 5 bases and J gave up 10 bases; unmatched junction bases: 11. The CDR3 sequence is CASSPTPSGEDQYF. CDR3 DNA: TGTGCCAGCAGCCCAACCCCTAGCGGGGAGGACCAGTACTTC.

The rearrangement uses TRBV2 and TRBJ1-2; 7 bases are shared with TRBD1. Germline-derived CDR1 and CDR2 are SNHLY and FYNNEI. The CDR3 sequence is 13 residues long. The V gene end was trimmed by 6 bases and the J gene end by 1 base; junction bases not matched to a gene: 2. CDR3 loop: CASRDRSNYGYTF. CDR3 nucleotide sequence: TGTGCCAGCAGGGACAGGAGTAACTATGGCTACACCTTC.

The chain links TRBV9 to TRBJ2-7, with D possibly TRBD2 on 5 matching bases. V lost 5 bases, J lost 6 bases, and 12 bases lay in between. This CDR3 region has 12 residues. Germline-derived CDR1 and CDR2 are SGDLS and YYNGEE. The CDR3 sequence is CASSFKSGEQYF. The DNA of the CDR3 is TGTGCCAGCAGTTTCAAAAGCGGCGAGCAGTACTTC.

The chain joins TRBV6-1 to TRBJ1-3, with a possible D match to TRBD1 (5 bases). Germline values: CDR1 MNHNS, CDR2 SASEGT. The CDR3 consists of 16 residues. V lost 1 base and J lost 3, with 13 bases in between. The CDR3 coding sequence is TGTGCCAGCAGTGAAGGGACGCCCGGGGGTGGAAACACCATATATTTT. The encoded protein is CASSEGTPGGGNTIYF.

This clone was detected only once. CDR3 loop: CASSLGRRAGYYNEQFF. The CDR3 DNA is TGTGCCAGCAGTTTGGGAAGGCGAGCGGGATACTACAATGAGCAGTTCTTC. The genes are TRBV27 and TRBJ2-1; TRBD2 matches 7 bases. The germline V gene encodes CDR1 MNHEY and CDR2 SMNVEV (reference sequence). V gave up 3 bases and J gave up 3 bases; unmatched junction bases: 11. The CDR3 totals 17 residues.

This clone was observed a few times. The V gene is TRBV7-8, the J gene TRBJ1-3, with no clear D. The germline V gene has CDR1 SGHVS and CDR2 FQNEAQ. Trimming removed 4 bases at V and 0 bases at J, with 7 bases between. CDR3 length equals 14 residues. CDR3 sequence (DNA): TGTGCCAGCAGCTCAGATCGCTCTGGAAACACCATATATTTT. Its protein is CASSSDRSGNTIYF.

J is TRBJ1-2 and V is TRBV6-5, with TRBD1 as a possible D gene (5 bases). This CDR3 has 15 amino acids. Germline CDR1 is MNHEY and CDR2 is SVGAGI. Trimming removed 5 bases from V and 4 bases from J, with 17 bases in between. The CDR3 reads CASSPPGGVGYGYTF. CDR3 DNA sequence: TGTGCCAGCAGTCCCCCTGGGGGGGTGGGCTATGGCTACACCTTC.

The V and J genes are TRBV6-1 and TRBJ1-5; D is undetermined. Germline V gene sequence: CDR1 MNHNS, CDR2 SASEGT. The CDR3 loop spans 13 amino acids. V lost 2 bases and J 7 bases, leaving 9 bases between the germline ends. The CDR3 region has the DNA TGTGCCAGCAGTGAATCTGGGGAGCAGCCCCAGCATTTT. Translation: CASSESGEQPQHF.

The CDR3 reads CASSTRGGAKSSPLHF. DNA for the CDR3: TGTGCCAGCAGCACCCGCGGGGGCGCCAAGTCTTCACCCCTCCACTTT. The V gene is TRBV5-5, the J gene TRBJ1-6; D might be TRBD1 (6 bases). Trimming left V 4 bases short and J 9 bases short, with 20 bases between. Germline CDR1 SGHKS, CDR2 YYEKEE (reference sequence). The CDR3 contains 16 residues.

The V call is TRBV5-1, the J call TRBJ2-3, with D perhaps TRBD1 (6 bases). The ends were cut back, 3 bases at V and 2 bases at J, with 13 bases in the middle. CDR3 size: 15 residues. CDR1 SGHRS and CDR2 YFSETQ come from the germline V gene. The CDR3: CASSSGQPPTDTQYF. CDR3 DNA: TGCGCCAGCAGCTCCGGACAGCCCCCCACAGATACGCAGTATTTT.

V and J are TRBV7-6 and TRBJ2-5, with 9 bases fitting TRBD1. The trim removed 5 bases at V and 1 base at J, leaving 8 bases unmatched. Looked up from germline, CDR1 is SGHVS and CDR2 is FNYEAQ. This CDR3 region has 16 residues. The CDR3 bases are TGTGCCAGCAGCGGAGGGACAGGGCTTTTCCAAGAGACCCAGTACTTC. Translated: CASSGGTGLFQETQYF.

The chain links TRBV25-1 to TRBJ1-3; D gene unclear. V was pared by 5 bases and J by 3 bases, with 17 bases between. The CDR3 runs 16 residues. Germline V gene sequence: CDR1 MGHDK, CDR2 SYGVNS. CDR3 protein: CASSPISGFGGNTIYF. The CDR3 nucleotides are TGTGCCAGCAGTCCAATATCGGGATTCGGTGGAAACACCATATATTTT.

CDR3 DNA: TGTGCCAGCAGTGAGGGCAGGGGCTATAATTCACCCCTCCACTTT. Its translation: CASSEGRGYNSPLHF. The V and J genes are TRBV6-4 and TRBJ1-6; a possible D gene is TRBD1 (6 bases). The CDR3 length is 15 residues. V shed 3 bases and J shed 3 bases, with 9 bases lying between them. The V gene's germline CDR1 is MRHNA and CDR2 SNTAGT.

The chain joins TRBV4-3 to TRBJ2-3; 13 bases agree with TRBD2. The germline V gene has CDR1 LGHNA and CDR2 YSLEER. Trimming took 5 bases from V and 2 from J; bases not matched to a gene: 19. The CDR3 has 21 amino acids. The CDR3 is CASSVHPGLAGPPDNTDTQYF. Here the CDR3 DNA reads TGCGCCAGCAGCGTACACCCGGGACTAGCGGGGCCTCCTGACAACACAGATACGCAGTATTTT.

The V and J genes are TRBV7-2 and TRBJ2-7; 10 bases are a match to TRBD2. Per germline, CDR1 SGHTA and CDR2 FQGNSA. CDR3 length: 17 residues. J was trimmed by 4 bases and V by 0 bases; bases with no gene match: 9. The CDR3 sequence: CASSLAASGGTLYEQYF. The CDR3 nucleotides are TGTGCCAGCAGCTTAGCAGCTAGCGGGGGCACGTTATACGAGCAGTACTTC.

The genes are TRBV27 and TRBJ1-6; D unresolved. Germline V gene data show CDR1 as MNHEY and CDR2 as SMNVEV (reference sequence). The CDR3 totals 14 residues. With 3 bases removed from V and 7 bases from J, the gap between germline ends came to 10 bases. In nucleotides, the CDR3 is TGTGCCAGCAGTTTGAGGGCGGGGAATTCACCCCTCCACTTT. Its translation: CASSLRAGNSPLHF.

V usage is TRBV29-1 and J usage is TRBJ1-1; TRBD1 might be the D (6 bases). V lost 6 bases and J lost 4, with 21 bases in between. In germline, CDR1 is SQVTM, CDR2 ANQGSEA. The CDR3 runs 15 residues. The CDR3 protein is CSVGRGGTSLTEAFF. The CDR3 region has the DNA TGCAGCGTCGGTAGGGGGGGAACCTCCCTCACTGAAGCTTTCTTT.

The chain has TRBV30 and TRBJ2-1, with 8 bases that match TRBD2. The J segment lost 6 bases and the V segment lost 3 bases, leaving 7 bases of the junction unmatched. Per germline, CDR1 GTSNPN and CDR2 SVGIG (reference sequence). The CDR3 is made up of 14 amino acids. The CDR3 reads CAWRTTGTSNEQFF. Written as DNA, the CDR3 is TGTGCCTGGAGAACTACCGGGACTAGCAATGAGCAGTTCTTC.

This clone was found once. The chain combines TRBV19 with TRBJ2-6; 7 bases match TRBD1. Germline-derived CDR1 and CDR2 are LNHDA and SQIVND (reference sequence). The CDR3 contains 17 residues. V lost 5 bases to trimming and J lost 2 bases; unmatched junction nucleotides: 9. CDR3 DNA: TGTGCCAGTAGTTTAACAGGGGCAGAAGCTGGGGCCAACGTCCTGACTTTC. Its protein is CASSLTGAEAGANVLTF.

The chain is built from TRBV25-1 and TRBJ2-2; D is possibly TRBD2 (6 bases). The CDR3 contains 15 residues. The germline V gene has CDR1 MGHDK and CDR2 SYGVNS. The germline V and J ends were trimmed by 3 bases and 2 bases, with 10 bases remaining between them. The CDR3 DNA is TGTGCCAGCAGTGAGTTGGGGGGAAACACCGGGGAGCTGTTTTTT. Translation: CASSELGGNTGELFF.

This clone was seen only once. The CDR3 protein is CASTPGLLSYEQYF. CDR3 nucleotides: TGTGCCAGCACTCCCGGACTACTCTCCTACGAGCAGTACTTC. V gene TRBV6-5 combines with J gene TRBJ2-7; perhaps TRBD2 as D (6 bases). The CDR3 is 14 residues long. From germline, CDR1 is MNHEY and CDR2 SVGAGI. V was shortened by 7 bases and J by 0 bases, with 13 bases between the two germline ends.

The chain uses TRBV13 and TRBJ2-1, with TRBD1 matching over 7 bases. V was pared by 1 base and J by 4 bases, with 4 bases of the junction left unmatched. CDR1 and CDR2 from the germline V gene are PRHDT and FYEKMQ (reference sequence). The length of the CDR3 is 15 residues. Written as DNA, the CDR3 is TGTGCCAGCAGCTTAGAGGACAGGTTTTACAATGAGCAGTTCTTC. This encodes CASSLEDRFYNEQFF.